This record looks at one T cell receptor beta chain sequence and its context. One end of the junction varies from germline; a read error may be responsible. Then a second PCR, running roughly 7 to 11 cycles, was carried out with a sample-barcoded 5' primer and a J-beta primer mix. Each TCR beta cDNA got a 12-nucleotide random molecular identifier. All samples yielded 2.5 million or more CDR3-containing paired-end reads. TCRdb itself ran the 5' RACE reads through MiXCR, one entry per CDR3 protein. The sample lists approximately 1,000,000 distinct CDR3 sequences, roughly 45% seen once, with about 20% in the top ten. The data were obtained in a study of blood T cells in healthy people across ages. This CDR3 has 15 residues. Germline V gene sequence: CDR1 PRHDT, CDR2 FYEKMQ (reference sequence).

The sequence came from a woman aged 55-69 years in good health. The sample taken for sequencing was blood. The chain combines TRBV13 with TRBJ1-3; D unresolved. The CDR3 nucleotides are TGTGCCAGCAGTTTAGAACGGACCTCTGGAAACACCATATATTTT. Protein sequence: CASSLERTSGNTIYF.